This passage covers 11 T cell receptor beta chains from one sample sequenced in a study of T cell changes during pregnancy in multiple sclerosis (dated by TCRdb to between 2017 and 2020). Library creation used the immunoSEQ multiplex PCR assay. TCRdb retrieved this table from immuneACCESS and kept in-frame rearrangements only. Not all clones are present; in checked studies, unresolved V genes account for under half, and no reason is known for the remainder. Here the sample has 75,000 to 95,000 clones; around 94% occur a single time. The ten biggest clones cover less than 0.15% of the sample. The specimen comprised CD4+ T cells from peripheral blood mononuclear cells, sampled after pregnancy. The receptors originated from a female donor with multiple sclerosis, enrolled in a pregnancy study.

The chain joins TRBV6-5 to TRBJ2-7, with D tentatively TRBD2 (5 bases). Trimming took off 7 bases at V and 5 bases at J, with 12 bases between the two ends. Germline loops: CDR1 MNHEY, CDR2 SVGAGI. This CDR3 contains 12 residues. CDR3 residues: CASTSSSDEQYF. DNA for the CDR3: TGTGCCAGCACCTCCAGTAGCGACGAGCAGTACTTC.

The chain carries TRBV18 and TRBJ2-6, with TRBD1 identical over 11 bases. Germline CDR1 reads KGHSH; CDR2 reads LQKENI. V lost 8 bases, J lost 2 bases, and 11 bases stayed unmatched. CDR3 length: 18 residues. Here the CDR3 reads CASPRRDRGIPGANVLTF. The CDR3 DNA follows: TGTGCCAGCCCCCGACGGGACAGGGGGATCCCTGGGGCCAACGTCCTGACTTTC.

V and J are TRBV29-1 and TRBJ1-1; 8 nucleotides align to TRBD1. Per the germline V gene, CDR1 is SQVTM and CDR2 is ANQGSEA. The CDR3 loop spans 14 amino acids. V dropped 7 bases and J dropped 3; count of bases not matched to a gene: 10. This CDR3 reads CSARPDREDTEAFF. CDR3 DNA sequence: TGCAGCGCCCGCCCGGACAGGGAGGACACTGAAGCTTTCTTT.

This sequence joins TRBV29-1 and TRBJ1-3; D ambiguous. Trimming removed 5 bases from V and 0 bases from J, with 11 bases in between. The CDR3 runs to 14 residues. CDR1 and CDR2 (germline): SQVTM, ANQGSEA. Here the CDR3 reads CSVTPHSSGNTIYF. The CDR3 coding sequence is TGCAGCGTTACCCCCCACAGCTCTGGAAACACCATATATTTT. Drawing the rest from reference TRBV29-1 and TRBJ1-3, the complete variable domain is SAVISQKPSRDICQRGTSLTIQCQVDSQVTMMFWYRQQPGQSLTLIATANQGSEATYESGFVIDKFPISRPNLTFSTLTVSNMSPEDSSIYLCSVTPHSSGNTIYFGEGSWLTVV.

This sequence joins TRBV5-6 and TRBJ1-5; D is possibly TRBD1 (6 bases). The germline V gene has CDR1 SGHDT and CDR2 YYEEEE. The CDR3 consists of 19 residues. Trimming left V 2 bases short and J 3 bases short, with 24 bases between. The CDR3 is CASSFKGGGWGVNNQPQHF. The CDR3 bases are TGTGCCAGCAGCTTTAAGGGGGGGGGTTGGGGCGTCAACAATCAGCCCCAGCATTTT.

V gene TRBV28 combines with J gene TRBJ2-2; 8 bases are shared with TRBD2. Per the germline V gene, CDR1 is MDHEN and CDR2 is SYDVKM. This CDR3 region has 18 residues. After removal of 6 bases from V and 8 bases from J, the junction contained 20 bases not matched to a gene. The CDR3 nucleotides are TGTGCCAGCAGCCTAGGGTCCCGCGGCAGCGGGAGATCAGGGGAGCTGTTTTTT. Its translation is CASSLGSRGSGRSGELFF.

The chain couples TRBV6-6 to TRBJ1-5, with D hard to call. The germline V gene has CDR1 MNHNY and CDR2 SVGAGI (reference sequence). Trimming stripped 5 bases from V and 2 bases from J, with 7 bases between. The CDR3 runs 13 residues. CDR3 sequence reads: CASSEQGNQPQHF. CDR3 nucleotides: TGTGCCAGCAGTGAGCAGGGCAATCAGCCCCAGCATTTT.

V and J are TRBV7-9 and TRBJ1-2; TRBD1 might be the D (5 bases). Per the germline V gene, CDR1 is SEHNR and CDR2 is FQNEAQ (reference sequence). The CDR3 has 14 residues. Trimming shortened V by 1 base and J by 4 bases, and 10 bases separated the two germline ends. For the CDR3, the DNA is TGTGCCAGCAGCTTAGGGGGGGTGCCCTATGGCTACACCTTC. Translated, it gives CASSLGGVPYGYTF.

The chain combines TRBV25-1 with TRBJ2-1; possible D gene TRBD1, 5 bases. CDR1 is MGHDK and CDR2 is SYGVNS in the germline V gene. Trimming cost V 4 bases and J 3 bases, with 7 bases left between them. The CDR3 contains 13 residues. The CDR3 loop is CASSADNYNEQFF. Here the CDR3 DNA reads TGTGCCAGCAGTGCGGACAACTACAATGAGCAGTTCTTC.

Of note for this clone: Other DNA sequences in the sample encode the same CDR3. This rearrangement joins TRBV4-2 to TRBJ2-5; TRBD2 agrees at 14 bases. V lost 3 bases and J lost 5; bases outside the gene matches: 8. Germline V CDR1 and CDR2: LGHNA, YNFKEQ. This CDR3 has 17 residues. CDR3 bases: TGTGCCAGCAGCCAGGGACTAGCGGGAGCGGGAGGTGAGACCCAGTACTTC. It yields the protein CASSQGLAGAGGETQYF.

The V gene is TRBV11-2, the J gene TRBJ2-7; the D is unclear. This CDR3 is built from 14 residues. Trimming stripped 1 base from V and 0 bases from J, with 7 bases between. The germline V gene encodes CDR1 SGHAT and CDR2 FQNNGV. This chain's CDR3 is CASSLAWASYEQYF. The CDR3 DNA reads as TGTGCCAGCAGCTTAGCCTGGGCCTCCTACGAGCAGTACTTC.